This TCR beta chain originates from a study of cytomegalovirus exposure and HLA in healthy donors. A word on this clone: Its antigen remains unidentified.

The method was immunoSEQ multiplex PCR; TCRdb's version includes in-frame clones alone and lacks a portion of them. The sample shows about 98,000 clones, roughly 84% of them seen only once. CDR1 SGHTA and CDR2 FQGNSA come from the germline V gene. J gave up 6 bases and V 0 bases, and 9 bases lay outside the gene matches. The CDR3 totals 16 residues. Study conclusions and caveats: TCR clusters originating in the first cohort tended to co-occur in the approximately 120 validation repertoires, according to a later analysis. Altogether, 164 TCR beta chains were recorded as cytomegalovirus-associated. Per published reports, the classifier diagnosed cytomegalovirus status with high specificity and sensitivity. It was confirmed in vitro that a few of the CMV-associated chains were specific for CMV antigens.

Sequenced material: PBMCs. The TCR originated in a man between 18 and 29 years old in good health and CMV-seropositive. J is TRBJ1-2 and V is TRBV7-2, with TRBD1 matching over 8 bases. CDR3 nucleotides: TGTGCCAGCAGCTTAGCTAGCAGGGGGCCTGGGAATGGCTACACCTTC. Encoded protein: CASSLASRGPGNGYTF. The whole variable domain, remainder taken from reference TRBV7-2 and TRBJ1-2, is GAGVSQSPSNKVTEKGKDVELRCDPISGHTALYWYRQSLGQGLEFLIYFQGNSAPDKSGLPSDRFSAERTGGSVSTLTIQRTQQEDSAVYLCASSLASRGPGNGYTFGSGTRLTVV.